The 14 T cell receptor beta chains below all came from one sample that was sequenced in a study of blood T cell repertoires in COVID-19 (dated by TCRdb to the early 2020s). Library prep was done by the immunoSEQ multiplex PCR assay. TCRdb mirrors the immuneACCESS table, restricted to in-frame sequences. Some clones are absent from its copies; in checked studies, under half trace to an unresolved V gene, and the reason for the others is unknown. This sample gives some 240,000 clones in total; approximately 85% of them show up just once. The ten largest clones capture about 2.4% of the sample. Sample: peripheral blood. The receptors originated from a woman between 70 and 85 years old with COVID-19, enrolled during active disease.

The table lists this clone with a few counts. The chain combines TRBV19 with TRBJ1-5; TRBD1 is a possible D gene (5 bases). Germline V gene sequence: CDR1 LNHDA, CDR2 SQIVND (reference sequence). V lost 7 bases to trimming and J lost 8 bases, with 21 bases between them. The CDR3 is 15 residues long. CDR3 nucleotide sequence: TGTGCCAGTATCCCAGGGCAGACCCAGGTGGAGCCCCAGCATTTT. The encoded protein is CASIPGQTQVEPQHF.

The chain joins TRBV5-4 to TRBJ1-6; 9 bases are shared with TRBD1. The CDR3 is made up of 17 amino acids. Germline lookup yields CDR1 SGHNT and CDR2 YYREEE (reference sequence). Trimming removed 3 bases from V and 4 bases from J; junction bases left unmatched: 8. The CDR3 loop is CASSSQQGAMYNSPLHF. In DNA, the CDR3 is TGTGCCAGCAGCTCCCAACAGGGGGCGATGTATAATTCACCCCTCCACTTT.

The V call is TRBV19, the J call TRBJ1-5, with 8 bases lining up with TRBD1. V lost 1 base and J lost 1; bases outside the gene matches: 3. CDR1 and CDR2 (germline): LNHDA, SQIVND (reference sequence). This CDR3 is 16 amino acids long. The CDR3 here is CASSIGDRLSNQPQHF. CDR3 nucleotides: TGTGCCAGTAGTATAGGGGACAGGTTAAGCAATCAGCCCCAGCATTTT.

A single count supports this clone. V and J are TRBV10-3 and TRBJ1-2; D not resolved. Germline assignment: CDR1 ENHRY and CDR2 SYGVKD. The CDR3 is 12 amino acids. With 0 bases removed from V and 6 bases from J, the gap between germline ends came to 5 bases. The DNA for the CDR3 is TGTGCCATCAGTGAGTCTCAGAATGGCTACACCTTC. As protein: CAISESQNGYTF.

This chain links TRBV7-2 with TRBJ1-3; TRBD1 aligns across 7 bases. The CDR3 consists of 16 residues. The V and J ends lost 2 bases and 2 bases, in that order; junction bases with no gene match: 6. Per the germline V gene, CDR1 is SGHTA and CDR2 is FQGNSA. The CDR3 region is CASSLSSGGTGNTIYF. CDR3 DNA: TGTGCCAGCAGCTTATCATCAGGGGGGACTGGAAACACCATATATTTT.

This chain connects TRBV12-3 or TRBV12-4 to TRBJ1-2, with a weak D call TRBD1 (6 bases). The V end lost 1 base, the J end lost 4 bases, and 7 bases lay between the germline ends. The CDR3 contains 13 residues. In DNA form, the CDR3 reads TGTGCCAGCAGTTTAGAGGGGGTCTATGGCTACACCTTC. Amino acids: CASSLEGVYGYTF.

The CDR3 bases are TGTGCCAGCAGCTGGATGGGACAGGGTGACACCTTC. It yields the protein CASSWMGQGDTF. The J gene is TRBJ1-2, the V gene TRBV11-3; 9 positions agree with TRBD1. Germline values: CDR1 SGHNT, CDR2 YENEEA. The CDR3 covers 12 residues. Losses at the gene ends were 4 bases for V and 12 bases for J; bases not matched to a gene: 6. Complete variable domain (other parts from reference TRBV11-3 and TRBJ1-2): EAGVVQSPRYKIIEKKQPVAFWCNPISGHNTLYWYLQNLGQGPELLIRYENEEAVDDSQLPKDRFSAERLKGVDSTLKIQPAELGDSAVYLCASSWMGQGDTFGSGTRLTVV.

V gene TRBV23-1 combines with J gene TRBJ2-7; a weak D match, TRBD1 (5 bases). TRBV23-1 is noted as an ORF with a role that remains uncertain. The CDR3 spans 12 residues. Trimming took off 4 bases at V and 6 bases at J, with 10 bases between the two ends. The CDR3 region has the DNA TGCGCCAGCAGTCTTCGACAGTCCGAGCAGTACTTC. Protein product: CASSLRQSEQYF.

V gene TRBV3-1 (or the pseudogene TRBV3-2) combines with J gene TRBJ1-5, with unresolved D. Germline CDR1 LGHDT, CDR2 YNNKEL (reference sequence). Trimming stripped 7 bases from V and 3 bases from J, with 13 bases between. The CDR3 is 14 residues long. This CDR3 reads CASNLRGSNQPQHF. The CDR3 DNA is TGTGCCAGCAACCTTCGGGGATCCAATCAGCCCCAGCATTTT.

This rearrangement joins TRBV6-2 or TRBV6-3 to TRBJ2-7; D is unclear. CDR3 length equals 14 residues. Trimming removed 3 bases at V and 2 bases at J, with 11 bases between. CDR1 and CDR2 from the germline V gene are MNHEY and SVGEGT. CDR3 in amino acids: CASSYHGKPYEQYF. Written as DNA, the CDR3 is TGTGCCAGCAGTTATCACGGTAAACCCTACGAGCAGTACTTC.

The chain employs TRBV7-2 and TRBJ1-1, with 8 bases aligning to TRBD1. Trimming at V came to 2 bases and at J to 1 base, leaving 6 bases not matched to a gene. The V gene's germline CDR1 is SGHTA and CDR2 FQGNSA. The length of the CDR3 is 16 residues. The CDR3 protein is CASSLYPGGGNTEAFF. CDR3 bases: TGTGCCAGCAGCTTATACCCAGGGGGCGGGAACACTGAAGCTTTCTTT.

This clone was observed a single time. The chain couples TRBV6-2 or TRBV6-3 to TRBJ2-5, with a weak D call TRBD2 (5 bases). The CDR3 has 14 residues. Per the germline V gene, CDR1 is MNHEY and CDR2 is SVGEGT. Trimming took 7 bases from V and 9 from J, leaving 21 bases between them. CDR3 sequence reads: CASIPHGLTRAQYF. Written as DNA, the CDR3 is TGTGCCAGCATCCCTCATGGGCTTACTAGGGCCCAGTACTTC.

This clone was counted between two and nine times. The CDR3, as DNA: TGTGCCTGGAGACGGGGGAGAGCGGGCACCTACGAGCAGTACTTC. Translating gives CAWRRGRAGTYEQYF. The chain has TRBV30 and TRBJ2-7; possible D gene TRBD2, 6 bases. CDR1 is GTSNPN and CDR2 is SVGIG in the germline V gene (reference sequence). Trimming took 3 bases from V and 2 from J, leaving 17 bases between them. This CDR3 is 15 amino acids long.

The chain couples TRBV6-1 to TRBJ2-2; D might be TRBD1 (5 bases). V was shortened by 3 bases and J by 1 base, with 12 bases between the two germline ends. This CDR3 has 16 residues. Germline V gene lookup returns CDR1 MNHNS and CDR2 SASEGT. The CDR3 here is CASSDTPGQNTGELFF. In DNA form, the CDR3 reads TGTGCCAGCAGTGATACACCCGGACAGAACACCGGGGAGCTGTTTTTT.